The sample holds a few counts of the clone carrying this T cell receptor beta chain. Its antigen is as yet unknown. This record comes from a study of T cells in Graves' hyperthyroidism and ophthalmopathy. Study results and limitations: Most clonotypes that expanded in the thyroid above 0.001 also showed up in blood.

Amplification of TCR beta CDR3 regions was performed using RNA transcripts as template. First-round RT-PCR with HTBI primers amplified the TCR CDR3 region. MiXCR, applied by TCRdb to the multiplex PCR reads, yields one record per CDR3 protein. The table shows more than 450,000 distinct CDR3 sequences, with 12% to 15% occurring only once. V was shortened by 5 bases and J by 2 bases, with 16 bases between the two germline ends. The germline V gene encodes CDR1 MNHEY and CDR2 SVGEGT. This CDR3 spans 17 amino acids. V and J are TRBV6-2 or TRBV6-3 and TRBJ1-6; perhaps TRBD1 as D (5 bases). The sample consisted of blood. The TCR comes from a middle-aged woman with Graves' hyperthyroidism. The CDR3 DNA reads TGTGCCAGCAGTGCTTCAGGATCCAGGGCCTATAATTCACCCCTCCACTTT. It codes for CASSASGSRAYNSPLHF.